This T cell receptor beta chain was recovered during a study of blood T cell repertoires in COVID-19. Study context: The samples span acute and convalescent COVID-19 from the United States, Italy and Spain.

Sequencing used immunoSEQ multiplex PCR; TCRdb keeps in-frame clones, though not all of them. The repertoire has 200,000 to 250,000 clones, nearly 90% of them found once; the top ten carry roughly 12%. Trimming cost V 0 bases and J 5 bases, with 13 bases left between them. In germline, CDR1 is MGHRA, CDR2 YSYEKL. This CDR3 has 15 residues. Sequencing was carried out using peripheral blood. This TCR derives from a woman aged 18-35 years who had recovered from COVID-19. The chain employs TRBV4-1 and TRBJ1-2, with D uncertain. The CDR3 is CASSQDPQARYGYTF. CDR3 bases: TGCGCCAGCAGCCAAGATCCGCAGGCAAGGTATGGCTACACCTTC.